This T cell receptor beta chain was found in a study of vaccination effects on CD4 cells after COVID-19. Trimming cost V 6 bases and J 1 base; bases outside gene matches: 7. From germline, CDR1 is SNHLY and CDR2 FYNNEI. This CDR3 comprises 18 residues. With 10 days of culture completed, CD4+ T cells were isolated. The vaccine given was either BNT162b2 or mRNA-1273, in two doses. A word on this clone: Its specificity is not known.

The table came from immunoSEQ multiplex PCR; TCRdb's copy has only in-frame clones and leaves some out. The profile shows tens of thousands of clones, roughly 80% of them singletons. The chain employs TRBV2 and TRBJ2-2, with TRBD2 matching 14 bases. The source was CD4+ T cells from PBMCs cultured without peptide, collected after COVID-19 vaccination. The receptor comes from a human donor who received a COVID-19 vaccine. CDR3 region: CASRATSGGALNTGELFF. The CDR3 bases are TGTGCCAGCAGGGCGACTAGCGGGGGGGCCTTGAACACCGGGGAGCTGTTTTTT. Filled out from reference TRBV2 and TRBJ2-2, the complete variable domain reads EPEVTQTPSHQVTQMGQEVILRCVPISNHLYFYWYRQILGQKVEFLVSFYNNEISEKSEIFDDQFSVERPDGSNFTLKIRSTKLEDSAMYFCASRATSGGALNTGELFFGEGSRLTVL.